Listed below are T cell receptor beta chains from one sample, sequenced in a study of identical twins. Using its own MiXCR run on the 5' RACE reads, TCRdb lists one record per CDR3 protein. The sample holds 420,000 or so distinct CDR3 sequences, roughly 20% seen once. Sequenced: naive T cells sorted from blood. These receptors all stem from a man over 45 in good health. Both conserved end residues are part of each CDR3. The order of the fields is J gene, V gene, D gene, clone size, CDR3 protein, CDR3 DNA. D genes are given only for firm matches. Clone size is stated in some rows and not others, as once, few, many or a class when expanded.

>TRBJ2-3|TRBV5-1|.|.
CASSLYRATDTQYF
TGCGCCAGCAGCTTGTACAGGGCCACAGATACGCAGTATTTT
>TRBJ2-3|TRBV20-1|TRBD1|many
CSARRSTGADTQYF
TGCAGTGCTAGACGTTCCACAGGGGCGGATACGCAGTATTTT
>TRBJ2-3|TRBV5-1|.|once
CASSLEPRRGTSDTQYF
TGCGCCAGCAGCTTGGAACCACGGCGGGGTACGTCAGATACGCAGTATTTT
>TRBJ2-3|TRBV6-2/TRBV6-3|TRBD2|.
CASSYSRTSVTQYF
TGTGCCAGCAGTTACTCCAGGACTAGCGTTACGCAGTATTTT
>TRBJ2-1|TRBV30|.|.
CAWSVSPSYNEQFF
TGTGCCTGGAGTGTTTCCCCCTCCTACAATGAGCAGTTCTTC
>TRBJ2-3|TRBV12-3/TRBV12-4|TRBD1|many
CASSYGTGLTDTQYF
TGTGCCAGCAGCTACGGGACAGGGCTCACAGATACGCAGTATTTT
>TRBJ2-7|TRBV28|.|.
CASSLTRKYEQYF
TGTGCCAGCAGCCTCACTAGGAAGTACGAGCAGTACTTC
>TRBJ1-2|TRBV27|.|many
CASSRTVNYGYTF
TGTGCCAGCAGCCGGACAGTCAACTATGGCTACACCTTC
>TRBJ1-3|TRBV20-1|.|few
CSARDRRGVNTIYF
TGCAGTGCTAGAGATCGGAGGGGCGTAAACACCATATATTTT
>TRBJ2-2|TRBV28|.|.
CASSFPSRGGELFF
TGTGCCAGCAGTTTTCCGTCGCGAGGCGGGGAGCTGTTTTTT
>TRBJ2-7|TRBV6-5|.|few
CASSYSGGNSYEQYF
TGTGCCAGCAGTTACTCGGGCGGGAACTCCTACGAGCAGTACTTC
>TRBJ2-3|TRBV28|.|.
CASSVTSRGLDTQYF
TGTGCCAGCAGTGTGACTAGCAGGGGACTAGATACGCAGTATTTT
>TRBJ1-2|TRBV5-1|.|.
CASSPIGGIGYTF
TGCGCCAGCAGCCCCATCGGAGGGATCGGCTACACCTTC
>TRBJ1-1|TRBV4-3|.|few
CASSQERWVNTEAFF
TGCGCCAGCAGCCAAGAGCGTTGGGTCAACACTGAAGCTTTCTTT
>TRBJ2-5|TRBV3-1|TRBD2|few
CASSRRLAGGPYQETQYF
TGTGCCAGCAGCCGCCGACTAGCGGGGGGGCCGTACCAAGAGACCCAGTACTTC
>TRBJ2-7|TRBV5-1|.|.
CASSLSDEQYF
TGCGCCAGCAGCTTGTCCGACGAGCAGTACTTC
>TRBJ2-7|TRBV20-1|.|many
CSARDISGVNEQYF
TGCAGTGCTAGAGATATCTCGGGGGTCAACGAGCAGTACTTC
>TRBJ2-3|TRBV2|TRBD2|.
CASDLAGARGFTDTQYF
TGTGCCAGCGATTTGGCGGGAGCTCGGGGGTTCACAGATACGCAGTATTTT
>TRBJ2-7|TRBV20-1|TRBD1|.
CSAIRSDRVPLEQYF
TGCAGTGCTATTCGCTCCGACAGGGTGCCGCTCGAGCAGTACTTC
>TRBJ2-7|TRBV6-1|TRBD2|.
CASRVVLADSYEQYF
TGTGCCAGCAGGGTGGTTCTAGCGGATTCCTACGAGCAGTACTTC
>TRBJ2-1|TRBV12-3/TRBV12-4|.|few
CASSIQGVKNEQFF
TGTGCCAGCAGTATACAGGGAGTCAAGAATGAGCAGTTCTTC
>TRBJ2-7|TRBV5-1|TRBD2|.
CASSLGASGGTYEQYF
TGCGCCAGCAGCTTGGGGGCTAGCGGGGGGACCTACGAGCAGTACTTC
>TRBJ2-1|TRBV7-6|.|many
CASTARWGSNEQFF
TGTGCCAGCACCGCCCGGTGGGGCAGCAATGAGCAGTTCTTC
>TRBJ2-1|TRBV5-1|TRBD2|few
CASSLVSGGPGEQFF
TGCGCCAGCAGCTTGGTTAGCGGGGGGCCGGGTGAGCAGTTCTTC
>TRBJ2-7|TRBV28|.|.
CASSLSGGLSSYEQYF
TGTGCCAGCAGTTTATCAGGAGGGTTGAGCTCCTACGAGCAGTACTTC
>TRBJ2-2|TRBV24-1|.|.
CATSDGNTGELFF
TGTGCCACCAGTGATGGGAACACCGGGGAGCTGTTTTTT
>TRBJ2-5|TRBV20-1|.|many
CSARPTSWETQYF
TGCAGTGCTAGACCTACTAGTTGGGAGACCCAGTACTTC
>TRBJ2-2|TRBV27|TRBD1|.
CASSLLLHRGTGELFF
TGTGCCAGCAGTTTATTGCTACACAGGGGAACCGGGGAGCTGTTTTTT
>TRBJ2-7|TRBV7-6|.|few
CASSPDPRLEQYF
TGTGCCAGCAGCCCCGACCCCAGACTCGAGCAGTACTTC
>TRBJ1-1|TRBV4-1|.|few
CASTLGGEAFF
TGCGCCAGCACTTTAGGGGGAGAAGCTTTCTTT
>TRBJ2-1|TRBV20-1|.|few
CSWEAGGSYNEQFF
TGCAGTTGGGAGGCAGGGGGCTCCTACAATGAGCAGTTCTTC